Presented here are 15 T cell receptor beta chains from one specimen sequenced in a study of blood T cells in healthy people across ages. The authors ran a second PCR of about 7 to 11 cycles using a sample-barcoded 5' primer and a J-beta primer mix. TCRdb re-analysed the 5' RACE reads in MiXCR, keeping a single row per CDR3 protein. In the table there are 1.5 million to 2 million distinct CDR3 sequences, around half of which are singletons. Sample: blood. These receptor sequences come from a woman in her thirties or forties in good health.

This clonotype has only one observation. The V call is TRBV4-3, the J call TRBJ1-4; maybe TRBD1 (5 bases). There are 15 residues in the CDR3. CDR1 is LGHNA and CDR2 is YSLEER in the germline V gene. The V end lost 4 bases, the J end lost 8 bases, and 17 bases lay between the germline ends. The CDR3 spells CASSPGGAEREKLFF. Written as DNA, the CDR3 is TGCGCCAGCAGCCCGGGCGGGGCTGAGCGGGAAAAACTGTTTTTT.

V is TRBV28 and J is TRBJ2-5; 10 bases agree with TRBD2. The germline V gene encodes CDR1 MDHEN and CDR2 SYDVKM. The J segment lost 3 bases and the V segment lost 6 bases, leaving 4 bases of the junction unmatched. The CDR3 spans 14 residues. The CDR3 DNA follows: TGTGCCAGCAGCGGACTAGCGGACGAAGAGACCCAGTACTTC. Its translation is CASSGLADEETQYF.

In its sample, this clonotype was seen a few times. V gene TRBV6-1 combines with J gene TRBJ2-5; D gene unclear. Trimming took off 11 bases at V and 4 bases at J, with 14 bases between the two ends. The CDR3 runs 12 residues. Germline loops: CDR1 MNHNS, CDR2 SASEGT. This CDR3 reads CAAKRPPETQYF. CDR3 nucleotide sequence: TGTGCCGCAAAGAGGCCCCCAGAGACCCAGTACTTC.

The chain is built from TRBV6-2 or TRBV6-3 and TRBJ2-1; D ambiguous. In germline, CDR1 is MNHEY, CDR2 SVGEGT. The CDR3 runs 14 residues. Trimming took off 4 bases at V and 9 bases at J, with 16 bases between the two ends. CDR3 amino acids: CASSLDGSEREQFF. Written as DNA, the CDR3 is TGTGCCAGCAGTTTGGACGGCTCGGAGCGTGAGCAGTTCTTC.

The chain links TRBV28 to TRBJ2-7; TRBD2 matches at 9 bases. The closer fit of TRBJ2-5 to the DNA end suggests the J call may be wrong. From germline, CDR1 is MDHEN and CDR2 SYDVKM. CDR3 length equals 17 residues. Written as DNA, the CDR3 is TGTGCCAGCAGTTTCAGTAGCGGGGGACCCGTCGGAGAGACCCAGTACTTC. This encodes CASSFSSGGPVGETQYF.

The chain uses TRBV6-5 and TRBJ2-6; D is unresolved. Looked up from germline, CDR1 is MNHEY and CDR2 is SVGAGI. V was clipped by 0 bases and J by 3 bases, with 9 bases between them. This CDR3 comprises 16 residues. The CDR3 region is CASSYSLLLGANVLTF. Here the CDR3 DNA reads TGTGCCAGCAGTTACTCGCTACTTCTTGGGGCCAACGTCCTGACTTTC.

This clonotype was counted only a few times. The V and J genes are TRBV21-1 and TRBJ2-3; the D call of TRBD1 is as the table states it, not checked on the DNA. TRBV21-1 is a recognized pseudogene. The CDR3 has 18 amino acids. The chain's CDR3 is CASSKALKGRGSTDTQYF. The CDR3 nucleotides are TGTGCCAGCAGCAAAGCGCTTAAAGGGCGGGGAAGCACAGATACGCAGTATTTT.

The chain recombines TRBV5-1 with TRBJ1-4, with D perhaps matching TRBD1 (6 bases). V was clipped by 4 bases and J by 4 bases, with 14 bases between them. This CDR3 has 15 amino acids. Germline V lookup: CDR1 SGHRS, CDR2 YFSETQ. Written as DNA, the CDR3 is TGCGCCAGCAGCCCCACAGGGAAGAATAATGAAAAACTGTTTTTT. Amino acid sequence: CASSPTGKNNEKLFF.

This clonotype has a single count. The gene calls are TRBV24-1 and TRBJ2-5; D remains ambiguous. The V gene lost 1 base and the J gene lost 1 base, with 6 bases spanning the gap. CDR3 length: 14 residues. Germline V CDR1 and CDR2: KGHDR, SFDVKD. The CDR3 nucleotides are TGTGCCACCAGTGATTTCACAGTCCAAGAGACCCAGTACTTC. Its translation is CATSDFTVQETQYF.

This clonotype has more than one count but fewer than ten. This chain uses TRBV12-3 or TRBV12-4 with TRBJ1-6, with 8 bases fitting TRBD1. The V segment lost 5 bases and the J segment 8 bases; nucleotides outside the gene matches: 2. The CDR3 sequence is 13 residues long. CDR3 sequence: CASSRQGHSPLHF. The CDR3 nucleotides are TGTGCCAGCAGTCGACAGGGGCATTCACCCCTCCACTTT.

The rearrangement links TRBV6-1 to TRBJ2-5; D is unresolved. The ends were cut back, 1 base at V and 4 bases at J, with 7 bases in the middle. The CDR3 is made up of 13 amino acids. CDR1 is MNHNS and CDR2 is SASEGT in the germline V gene. The CDR3 here is CASSEVDVETQYF. The CDR3 bases are TGTGCCAGCAGTGAAGTAGACGTAGAGACCCAGTACTTC.

The chain employs TRBV11-2 and TRBJ2-5; tentative D call: TRBD2 (5 bases). The CDR3 contains 14 residues. V dropped 2 bases and J dropped 4 bases, with 11 bases sitting between them. Germline CDR1 is SGHAT and CDR2 is FQNNGV. CDR3 sequence reads: CASSLIWELETQYF. CDR3 nucleotides: TGTGCCAGCAGCTTAATTTGGGAGTTAGAGACCCAGTACTTC.

The chain joins TRBV9 to TRBJ2-3; either TRBD1 or TRBD2 may supply D (6 bases each). Germline-derived CDR1 and CDR2 are SGDLS and YYNGEE. There are 16 residues in the CDR3. V was pared by 1 base and J by 6 bases, with 18 bases between. Here the CDR3 DNA reads TGTGCCAGCAGCGTAAACCAACCGGGGGCGGGTGATACGCAGTATTTT. This translates into CASSVNQPGAGDTQYF. The whole variable domain, filled in from reference TRBV9 and TRBJ2-3, reads DSGVTQTPKHLITATGQRVTLRCSPRSGDLSVYWYQQSLDQGLQFLIQYYNGEERAKGNILERFSAQQFPDLHSELNLSSLELGDSALYFCASSVNQPGAGDTQYFGPGTRLTVL.

The CDR3 nucleotides are TGCAGCGTTGCCAAGACTAGCGGGGTAGGAAATGAGCAGTTCTTC. Translating it yields CSVAKTSGVGNEQFF. V usage is TRBV29-1 and J usage is TRBJ2-1; 11 bases align to TRBD2. This CDR3 region has 15 residues. Germline CDR1 reads SQVTM; CDR2 reads ANQGSEA. With V trimmed by 4 bases and J by 7 bases, 9 bases remained unmatched.

The CDR3 DNA reads TGTGCCATCAGTGATGGTCAGGGTGGGCGAGAGACCCAGTACTTC. Its translation: CAISDGQGGRETQYF. This chain connects TRBV10-3 to TRBJ2-7, with a possible D match to TRBD1 (5 bases). The J call may be faulty, since TRBJ2-5 better matches the DNA end. Per the germline V gene, CDR1 is ENHRY and CDR2 is SYGVKD. The CDR3 runs 15 residues.